These 17 T cell receptor beta chains were all obtained from the same sample, sequenced in a study of blood T cell repertoires in COVID-19. Data came from immunoSEQ multiplex PCR; TCRdb stores just in-frame clones and leaves some out. The sample holds over 150,000 clones, 86% seen once. Sequencing was performed on peripheral blood. The receptors were sampled from a man aged 50-59 years with active or convalescent COVID-19.

CDR3 residues: CASLKTDSGNTIYF. CDR3 coding DNA: TGTGCCAGCCTAAAGACAGACTCTGGAAACACCATATATTTT. V usage is TRBV6-6 and J usage is TRBJ1-3; maybe TRBD1 (5 bases). V was trimmed by 8 bases and J by 0 bases, leaving 11 bases between them. The CDR3 is 14 amino acids. Germline CDR1 MNHNY, CDR2 SVGAGI (reference sequence).

This chain connects TRBV6-5 to TRBJ2-2, with D unresolved. V was clipped by 6 bases and J by 1 base, with 12 bases between them. Germline CDR1 is MNHEY and CDR2 is SVGAGI. The CDR3 spans 15 residues. CDR3: CASSLEWRNTGELFF. The CDR3 DNA reads TGTGCCAGCAGCCTAGAATGGCGGAACACCGGGGAGCTGTTTTTT.

The chain has TRBV19 and TRBJ2-5; possible D gene TRBD1, 5 bases. In germline, CDR1 is LNHDA, CDR2 SQIVND (reference sequence). The CDR3 has 15 residues. V was cut by 6 bases and J by 5 bases, with 19 bases left in between. This CDR3 reads CASSLQRGRMETQYF. The DNA of the CDR3 is TGTGCCAGTAGCCTTCAAAGGGGTCGAATGGAGACCCAGTACTTC.

The chain recombines TRBV15 with TRBJ1-1; no clear D. Per the germline V gene, CDR1 is LNHNV and CDR2 is YYDKDF (reference sequence). This CDR3 is built from 12 residues. V shed 1 base and J shed 8 bases, with 8 bases lying between them. The CDR3: CATSRASQEAFF. The CDR3 DNA sequence: TGTGCCACCAGCAGAGCATCCCAGGAAGCTTTCTTT.

This chain links TRBV5-4 with TRBJ2-3; TRBD2 might be the D (7 bases). V was trimmed by 4 bases and J by 3 bases, leaving 15 bases between them. The CDR3 runs 15 residues. Looked up from germline, CDR1 is SGHNT and CDR2 is YYREEE (reference sequence). Here the CDR3 reads CASSPWRGLTDTQYF. CDR3 coding DNA: TGTGCCAGCAGCCCTTGGCGGGGGCTAACAGATACGCAGTATTTT. Full variable domain (outside the CDR3, taken from reference TRBV5-4 and TRBJ2-3): ETGVTQSPTHLIKTRGQQVTLRCSSQSGHNTVSWYQQALGQGPQFIFQYYREEENGRGNFPPRFSGLQFPNYSSELNVNALELDDSALYLCASSPWRGLTDTQYFGPGTRLTVL.

This chain joins TRBV2 and TRBJ2-3, with 7 bases matching TRBD1. V lost 1 base, J lost 4 bases, and 5 bases stayed unmatched. Looked up from germline, CDR1 is SNHLY and CDR2 is FYNNEI. CDR3 length: 15 amino acids. This CDR3 reads CASSEEGGRSDTQYF. The CDR3 coding sequence is TGTGCCAGCAGTGAAGAAGGGGGCAGGTCAGATACGCAGTATTTT.

This chain links TRBV12-3 or TRBV12-4 with TRBJ2-7; D remains unclear. This CDR3 is built from 13 residues. Trimming shortened V by 6 bases and J by 0 bases, and 9 bases separated the two germline ends. This CDR3 reads CASRTRNSYEQYF. CDR3 in DNA: TGTGCCAGCAGGACGCGGAACTCCTACGAGCAGTACTTC.

The V gene is TRBV6-5, the J gene TRBJ1-2; D is undetermined. The CDR3 totals 12 residues. The V gene lost 8 bases and the J gene lost 5 bases, with 12 bases spanning the gap. CDR1 is MNHEY and CDR2 is SVGAGI in the germline V gene. CDR3 amino acids: CASSSREYGYTF. The CDR3 region has the DNA TGTGCCAGCTCGTCTCGAGAGTATGGCTACACCTTC.

The V gene is TRBV5-1, the J gene TRBJ2-7; 12 nucleotides match TRBD2. The CDR3 loop spans 14 amino acids. Germline V gene lookup returns CDR1 SGHRS and CDR2 YFSETQ. The J segment lost 4 bases and the V segment lost 2 bases, leaving 1 base of the junction unmatched. In nucleotides, the CDR3 is TGCGCCAGCAGCTTAGGGACTAGCGGGTACGAGCAGTACTTC. This sequence encodes CASSLGTSGYEQYF.

J is TRBJ2-1 and V is TRBV7-9; the D is unclear. The CDR3 runs 15 residues. Germline values: CDR1 SEHNR, CDR2 FQNEAQ (reference sequence). The V end lost 5 bases, the J end lost 0 bases, and 11 bases lay between the germline ends. The CDR3 DNA sequence: TGTGCCAGCAGCCCTCGTGAGGTCTCCTACAATGAGCAGTTCTTC. Amino acids: CASSPREVSYNEQFF.

The V gene is TRBV19, the J gene TRBJ2-5; a possible D gene is TRBD2 (7 bases). V was shortened by 7 bases and J by 2 bases, with 23 bases between the two germline ends. CDR3 length: 17 amino acids. Germline CDR1 is LNHDA and CDR2 is SQIVND (reference sequence). CDR3 bases: TGTGCCAGTAACCGGGACTTCGGGCGGGGGCCGCAAGAGACCCAGTACTTC. Translated, it gives CASNRDFGRGPQETQYF.

The gene calls are TRBV6-5 and TRBJ2-7; the D gene is possibly TRBD1 (6 bases). Germline assignment: CDR1 MNHEY and CDR2 SVGAGI. The CDR3 spans 15 residues. Trimming stripped 5 bases from V and 0 bases from J, with 14 bases between. CDR3 region: CASSRGTPSSYEQYF. The CDR3 DNA sequence: TGTGCCAGCAGTAGGGGGACACCAAGCTCCTACGAGCAGTACTTC.

This clone showed up just once. This chain links TRBV5-4 with TRBJ1-2; no firm D call. Trimming pared 4 bases from V and 0 bases from J, leaving 7 bases between. CDR3 length equals 13 residues. Germline V lookup: CDR1 SGHNT, CDR2 YYREEE (reference sequence). CDR3 nucleotide sequence: TGTGCCAGCAGCCGCGGGTCTAACTATGGCTACACCTTC. It encodes CASSRGSNYGYTF.

V gene TRBV19 combines with J gene TRBJ2-5; possibly TRBD1 for D (6 bases). The CDR3 length is 15 residues. Germline CDR1 and CDR2: LNHDA and SQIVND (reference sequence). Trimming took off 1 base at V and 1 base at J, with 10 bases between the two ends. CDR3 bases: TGTGCCAGTAGTATAGTCAGGGGTGGCCAAGAGACCCAGTACTTC. Translated, it gives CASSIVRGGQETQYF. The full variable domain, completed using reference TRBV19 and TRBJ2-5, is DGGITQSPKYLFRKEGQNVTLSCEQNLNHDAMYWYRQDPGQGLRLIYYSQIVNDFQKGDIAEGYSVSREKKESFPLTVTSAQKNPTAFYLCASSIVRGGQETQYFGPGTRLLVL.

CDR3 residues: CASSLAATDQPQHF. CDR3 coding DNA: TGTGCCAGCAGCTTAGCGGCGACAGATCAGCCCCAGCATTTT. The rearrangement uses TRBV7-8 and TRBJ1-5; perhaps TRBD1 as D (5 bases). CDR1 and CDR2 (germline): SGHVS, FQNEAQ. The V and J ends lost 0 bases and 5 bases respectively, with 8 bases between them. The CDR3 totals 14 residues.

V gene TRBV5-5 combines with J gene TRBJ2-7; TRBD1 matches 7 bases. The CDR3 has 15 residues. From germline, CDR1 is SGHKS and CDR2 YYEKEE (reference sequence). J was trimmed by 0 bases and V by 6 bases; bases with no gene match: 9. The CDR3 region has the DNA TGTGCCAGCACCTTCGGGACAGCTCCCTCCTACGAGCAGTACTTC. Translated, it gives CASTFGTAPSYEQYF.

The chain links TRBV6-2 or TRBV6-3 to TRBJ2-7; D is unclear. This CDR3 has 11 residues. The germline V gene has CDR1 MNHEY and CDR2 SVGEGT. Deletions cut 2 bases from V and 7 bases from J, with 6 bases between. The CDR3 DNA follows: TGTGCCAGCAGTTACCGTCAGGAGCAGTACTTC. This translates into CASSYRQEQYF.